A selection of T cell receptor beta chains follows, all from one sample in a study of T cell clusters in autoimmune cytopenias. TCRdb re-called the multiplex PCR reads, yielding one record per CDR3 amino acid sequence without DNA. The table for this sample gives 6,500 to 8,500 distinct CDR3 sequences. Material for sequencing was peripheral blood. The source of these receptors is a human donor with an autoimmune cytopenia or autoimmune hepatitis (not recorded which). The CDR3 runs from the conserved cysteine through the conserved F or W. Fields, in order: clone size, J gene, V gene, CDR3 protein. Not every row has a clone size; where given, it reads once, few, many or a size class.

-,TRBJ2-3,TRBV7-3,CASSLDQGIDTQYF
-,TRBJ2-3,TRBV18,CASSPRLAGGPDTQYF
-,TRBJ1-1,TRBV20-1,CSAMSAGGRNMNTEAFF
-,TRBJ1-1,TRBV20-1,CSATPGQMNTEAFF
-,TRBJ2-7,TRBV12-3/TRBV12-4,CASSFLAIGEQYF
-,TRBJ1-6,TRBV9,CASSVGADNSPLHF
-,TRBJ2-1,TRBV7-2,CASSPGLAGPIYNEQFF
-,TRBJ1-1,TRBV18,CASSPQVSNTEAFF
-,TRBJ1-3,TRBV7-9,CASSSDRAGNTIYF
medium-sized,TRBJ2-2,TRBV29-1,CSVGSGFPGELFF
large,TRBJ2-3,TRBV25-1,CASTGQGDTQYF
medium-sized,TRBJ2-2,TRBV7-9,CASSSTPVDTGELFF
-,TRBJ1-6,TRBV19,CASSSRQTVGSPLHF
-,TRBJ1-1,TRBV6-5,CASGPGGGMAPEAFF
-,TRBJ1-6,TRBV6-1,CATYRGSYNSPLHF
-,TRBJ2-7,TRBV7-9,CASSQGNEQYF
-,TRBJ1-1,TRBV2,CASSGRMNTEAFF
medium-sized,TRBJ1-2,TRBV6-1,CASSGYRLGYTF
-,TRBJ1-1,TRBV12-3/TRBV12-4,CASSLAGRLNTEAFF
medium-sized,TRBJ2-1,TRBV7-9,CASSLLASQNEQFF
-,TRBJ1-1,TRBV20-1,CSASRISPGQGARGTEAFF
-,TRBJ2-7,TRBV12-5,CASGLGQVYEQYF
medium-sized,TRBJ1-6,TRBV6-1,CASSEARGSPLHF
-,TRBJ1-6,TRBV5-4,CASSLKGVSFSPLHF
medium-sized,TRBJ1-2,TRBV19,CASSTGTANYGYTF
-,TRBJ1-1,TRBV5-1,CASSNRGHEAFF
-,TRBJ2-1,TRBV24-1,CATSDFAGNEQFF
-,TRBJ2-1,TRBV5-1,CASSQGGSYNEQFF
medium-sized,TRBJ1-6,TRBV5-6,CASSPYSYNSPLHF
-,TRBJ2-3,TRBV29-1,CSVEGRYTDTQYF
medium-sized,TRBJ1-6,TRBV30,CAWSERPFNSPLHF
-,TRBJ1-4,TRBV5-3,CARSLVSYRGLSNEKLFF
medium-sized,TRBJ2-7,TRBV20-1,CSARVSGSGYEQYF
-,TRBJ2-2,TRBV27,CASRREPGTGELFF
-,TRBJ1-1,TRBV10-1,CASSESQRGRTEAFF
-,TRBJ2-2,TRBV27,CASSSVGVAGTNTGELFF
-,TRBJ1-6,TRBV12-3/TRBV12-4,CASSLNTGDSSPLHF
-,TRBJ2-5,TRBV19,CASRLPGQETQYF
-,TRBJ2-1,TRBV10-2,CATTPGLSYNEQFF
-,TRBJ2-3,TRBV12-3/TRBV12-4,CASSRGGDNTDTQYF
-,TRBJ2-7,TRBV6-5,CASSRNRETNYGYEQYF
medium-sized,TRBJ2-1,TRBV7-6,CASSSGLAEYNEQFF
-,TRBJ2-7,TRBV10-2,CASSESAGLGYEQYF
-,TRBJ1-6,TRBV12-3/TRBV12-4,CASSLGFNNSPLHF
-,TRBJ1-1,TRBV10-2,CASSESRNTEAFF
-,TRBJ2-7,TRBV5-4,CASSLGQISYEQYF
-,TRBJ1-1,TRBV28,CASKVRQSPKAFF
-,TRBJ1-5,TRBV15,CATSSDRGLVQPQHF
medium-sized,TRBJ1-2,TRBV6-1,CASSEDQGRGGYTF
-,TRBJ2-6,TRBV15,CATSREAGGSGANVLTF
medium-sized,TRBJ1-6,TRBV20-1,CSARDTRTGGYNSPLHF
-,TRBJ1-1,TRBV6-5,CASSYSIAVTEAFF
medium-sized,TRBJ1-2,TRBV15,CATSRFGTGGDGYTF
medium-sized,TRBJ1-4,TRBV6-5,CASSYEKGDGEKLFF
-,TRBJ2-2,TRBV7-9,CASSFGPGGVNTGELFF
-,TRBJ1-4,TRBV9,CASSVGSAGRGEKLFF
-,TRBJ1-2,TRBV12-3/TRBV12-4,CASRGQGGSYGYTF